This TCR beta chain was observed in a study of cytomegalovirus exposure and HLA in healthy donors. Across the whole study: Most genotyped donors, 81% of fewer than 400, had Caucasian-associated genetic ancestry.

The PCR ran on 60 Vbeta and 13 Jbeta primers. Measured with immunoSEQ multiplex PCR; TCRdb has only the in-frame clones, and not every one. Here the sample spans 120,000 to 150,000 clones, 78% being singletons. This sequence originates from a male donor in good health and CMV-seronegative. The sample taken for sequencing was PBMCs.

Here the CDR3 reads CASSPKQGAQSEAFF. DNA of the CDR3: TGTGCCAGCAGCCCAAAACAGGGGGCGCAAAGTGAAGCTTTCTTT. The V and J genes are TRBV7-2 and TRBJ1-1; TRBD1 matches at 9 bases. V trimming: 5 bases; J trimming: 7 bases; junction bases outside the gene matches: 11. CDR1 and CDR2 from the germline V gene are SGHTA and FQGNSA. The CDR3 covers 15 residues.